This T cell receptor beta chain was recovered during a study of OX40 agonist ivuxolimab in advanced cancers. Study-wide findings and caveats: Clonal expansion was among the lowest in partial responders at 0.1-3.0 mg/kg, especially CD8+.

Points on this clone: What it binds is unknown. This sample includes further DNA sequences coding for the same CDR3.

Sequencing was performed with immunoSEQ multiplex PCR; in TCRdb, only in-frame clones are kept and a portion is missing. The sample contains roughly 90,000 clones, about 90% of which appear only once. This CDR3 region has 13 residues. Trimming shortened V by 3 bases and J by 7 bases, and 7 bases separated the two germline ends. Germline V CDR1 and CDR2: SGHNT, YENEEA. This clonotype was obtained from an adult with an advanced solid tumor such as melanoma, head and neck, liver or kidney cancer. Specimen: CD4+ or CD8+ T cells sorted from blood, collected in a trial of the OX40 agonist ivuxolimab. J is TRBJ1-6 and V is TRBV11-3; no clear D. The CDR3 region has the DNA TGTGCCAGCAGCTTGGAAGGGAATTCACCCCTCCACTTT. This gives the protein CASSLEGNSPLHF.